A selection of T cell receptor beta chains follows, all from one sample in a study of response to subunit inactivated influenza vaccine. TCRdb re-derived calls from the RT-PCR reads in MiXCR, one entry per CDR3 protein. The repertoire holds about 780,000 distinct CDR3 sequences, with around 20% as singletons. The source material was PBMCs from blood, sampled approximately 5 days after vaccination. The receptors here all came from a man in his fifties or sixties who received an inactivated influenza vaccine. The CDR3 runs from the conserved cysteine through the conserved F or W. The D gene is left open where the match is weak. Clone sizes are given selectively: once, few, many, or a class where the clone is expanded.

NA,16,NA,TRBV12-3/TRBV12-4,TRBJ2-7,TGTGCCAGCAGACCTAACAAGGGGGGCCGGATGTCCGAGCAGTACTTC,CASRPNKGGRMSEQYF
TRBD2,18,NA,TRBV20-1,TRBJ2-3,TGCAGTGCTAGAGACTCTAGCGGGAAACGGGGCTACACAGATACGCAGTATTTT,CSARDSSGKRGYTDTQYF
NA,15,NA,TRBV2,TRBJ2-2,TGTGCCAGCAGTCCCACCACAGGGGGGGCCGGGGAGCTGTTTTTT,CASSPTTGGAGELFF
NA,13,NA,TRBV19,TRBJ2-2,TGTGCCAGTAGACCGTGGGGGGCGGGGGAGCTGTTTTTT,CASRPWGAGELFF
NA,12,many,TRBV20-1,TRBJ1-5,TGCAGTGCTAGCGACGGAGATCAGCCCCAGCATTTT,CSASDGDQPQHF
TRBD2,17,NA,TRBV4-1,TRBJ2-5,TGCGCCAGCAGCCAATCGAGACTAGCGGGGGGAACTGAGACCCAGTACTTC,CASSQSRLAGGTETQYF
NA,12,NA,TRBV12-3/TRBV12-4,TRBJ2-1,TGTGCCAGCAGTTTAAGGGGACATGAGCAGTTCTTC,CASSLRGHEQFF
NA,18,few,TRBV5-1,TRBJ2-3,TGCGCCAGCAGTCTCCTGGGCGCCCGAGATCTCGGCACAGATACGCAGTATTTT,CASSLLGARDLGTDTQYF
NA,15,NA,TRBV27,TRBJ2-7,TGTGCCAGCAGTCCCGGACTGGGGTTGGCCTACGAGCAGTACTTC,CASSPGLGLAYEQYF
TRBD2,14,NA,TRBV20-1,TRBJ2-7,TGCAGTGCTCGTACTAGCGGGACGTTCTACGAGCAGTACTTC,CSARTSGTFYEQYF
NA,12,NA,TRBV27,TRBJ2-2,TGTGCCAGCACCGGGACTCCCGGGGAGCTGTTTTTT,CASTGTPGELFF
NA,13,few,TRBV12-3/TRBV12-4,TRBJ1-3,TGTGCCAGCAATCGGAATCCTGGAAACACCATATATTTT,CASNRNPGNTIYF
NA,11,NA,TRBV2,TRBJ2-7,TGTGCCAGCGCCGGATACTACGAGCAGTACTTC,CASAGYYEQYF
TRBD2,13,few,TRBV29-1,TRBJ2-1,TGCAGCGCGGCGACTAGCGGGGACAATGAGCAGTTCTTC,CSAATSGDNEQFF
NA,14,few,TRBV20-1,TRBJ1-5,TGCAGTGCTAGAGATGCGGCAGGGCATCAGCCCCAGCATTTT,CSARDAAGHQPQHF
NA,15,many,TRBV20-1,TRBJ1-5,TGCAGTGGCGGAATTCAGGGGTTTCGCAATCAGCCCCAGCATTTT,CSGGIQGFRNQPQHF
NA,17,few,TRBV6-5,TRBJ2-3,TGTGCCAGCAGTTACCTGACAGGGGCTAGCGGTTCAGATACGCAGTATTTT,CASSYLTGASGSDTQYF
NA,12,NA,TRBV7-9,TRBJ2-7,TGTGCCAGTAGCGGAGAGGGTTACGAGCAGTACTTC,CASSGEGYEQYF
NA,14,few,TRBV20-1,TRBJ2-6,TGCAGTGCACCCCATGGTATAGGGGCCAACGTCCTGACTTTC,CSAPHGIGANVLTF
TRBD1,13,NA,TRBV5-6,TRBJ2-7,TGTGCCAGCAGCTTGCCGACAGGGCTCGAGCAGTACTTC,CASSLPTGLEQYF
NA,14,many,TRBV20-1,TRBJ1-5,TGCAGTGCCCACGCGGGGCAGGTCGGTCAGCCCCAGCATTTT,CSAHAGQVGQPQHF
NA,12,few,TRBV7-9,TRBJ2-7,TGTGCCAGCAGACTGGACAAATACGAGCAGTACTTC,CASRLDKYEQYF
TRBD2,13,many,TRBV29-1,TRBJ2-7,TGCAGCGTTTCTCCTAGCGGAACCTACGAGCAGTACTTC,CSVSPSGTYEQYF
NA,15,few,TRBV5-1,TRBJ2-3,TGCGCCAGCAGCTTGGTCATTCTCAGCACAGATACGCAGTATTTT,CASSLVILSTDTQYF
TRBD2,16,few,TRBV28,TRBJ2-7,TGTGCCAGCAGCTCCTATTACTCGGGACTAGCCGGGGAGCAGTACTTC,CASSSYYSGLAGEQYF
TRBD2,16,few,TRBV20-1,TRBJ2-1,TGCAGTGCTAGTGATAGCGGGGGTCACTTCTACAATGAGCAGTTCTTC,CSASDSGGHFYNEQFF
TRBD1,15,NA,TRBV5-1,TRBJ2-7,TGCGCCAGCGGACCAACGACAGGGGGCGTGGACGAGCAGTACTTC,CASGPTTGGVDEQYF
NA,16,NA,TRBV4-3,TRBJ1-2,TGCGCCAGCAGCCAAGATCTCGGGGTTTCGGGCTATGGCTACACCTTC,CASSQDLGVSGYGYTF
TRBD1,16,few,TRBV18,TRBJ2-2,TGTGCCAGCTCACCTACGACAGGGGCCGGCACCGGGGAGCTGTTTTTT,CASSPTTGAGTGELFF
TRBD2,13,few,TRBV20-1,TRBJ2-5,TGCAGTGCGGGACTAGCGGGGGAGCAGACCCAGTACTTC,CSAGLAGEQTQYF
TRBD1,14,few,TRBV14,TRBJ2-5,TGTGCCAGCAGCCAGGACAGGGCGGTGGGGACCCAGTACTTC,CASSQDRAVGTQYF
NA,16,NA,TRBV4-1,TRBJ2-2,TGCGCCAGCAGCCAAGGGAGGGCGCGGGGCACCGGGGAGCTGTTTTTT,CASSQGRARGTGELFF
NA,14,many,TRBV7-6,TRBJ2-5,TGTGCCAGCAGCTTGTGGGCAGCCCAAGAGACCCAGTACTTC,CASSLWAAQETQYF
NA,14,few,TRBV28,TRBJ2-2,TGTGCCAGCAGCCTGGGACAAGACACCGGGGAGCTGTTTTTT,CASSLGQDTGELFF
NA,13,NA,TRBV15,TRBJ1-5,TGTGCCACCAGCAGAGATCATAATCAGCCCCAGCATTTT,CATSRDHNQPQHF
NA,15,NA,TRBV5-8,TRBJ1-5,TGTGCCAGCAGCTTGGTCAGGGCTAGCAATCAGCCCCAGCATTTT,CASSLVRASNQPQHF
TRBD2,19,NA,TRBV6-1,TRBJ2-2,TGTGCCAGCAGTCAACCGGGACTAGCGGGGGGGCGCGGCACCGGGGAGCTGTTTTTT,CASSQPGLAGGRGTGELFF
NA,16,few,TRBV6-1,TRBJ2-3,TGTGCCAGCAAAAGTGCGGGATTCGGGCCCACAGATACGCAGTATTTT,CASKSAGFGPTDTQYF
TRBD2,16,many,TRBV20-1,TRBJ2-7,TGCAGTGCTAGAGATTCCTATTCGGGAGGGCTCTACGAGCAGTACTTC,CSARDSYSGGLYEQYF
NA,11,NA,TRBV28,TRBJ2-1,TGTGCCAGCAGTCTGAAATTTGAGCAGTTCTTC,CASSLKFEQFF
TRBD1,15,few,TRBV18,TRBJ1-2,TGTGCCAGCTCACCATCGGGACAGGGGGCGCAGGGCTACACCTTC,CASSPSGQGAQGYTF
NA,13,few,TRBV11-2,TRBJ2-3,TGTGCCAGCAGCTCTGATCTAGGAGATACGCAGTATTTT,CASSSDLGDTQYF
TRBD1,17,NA,TRBV2,TRBJ2-7,TGTGCCAGCAAACTCACAGTGGGTTCAGGGGGCATCAACGAGCAGTACTTC,CASKLTVGSGGINEQYF